Each of the 19 T cell receptor beta chains below was sequenced from the same sample in a study of cytomegalovirus exposure and HLA in healthy donors. The PCR ran on 60 Vbeta and 13 Jbeta primers. Libraries were prepared by immunoSEQ multiplex PCR; TCRdb keeps only in-frame clonotypes and omits some of them. The table records some 200,000 clones, 81% of them present only once. Input material: PBMCs. These receptors all come from a man in his fifties or sixties in good health and CMV-seronegative.

This clone was counted a single time. The chain combines TRBV13 with TRBJ2-1, with 7 bases that match TRBD1. The V gene end was trimmed by 5 bases and the J gene end by 7 bases; junction bases not matched to a gene: 8. The CDR3 loop spans 14 amino acids. Germline CDR1 PRHDT, CDR2 FYEKMQ (reference sequence). This CDR3 is CASSIDRVRNEQFF. CDR3 sequence (DNA): TGTGCCAGCAGCATAGACAGGGTTCGGAATGAGCAGTTCTTC.

Turning to this clone: Germline and junction disagree at one end, which may indicate a read error. The chain recombines TRBV9 with TRBJ1-5, with D uncertain. The CDR3 has 13 amino acids. Per germline, CDR1 SGDLS and CDR2 YYNGEE. CDR3 sequence reads: CASSARPDQPRHF. For the CDR3, the DNA is TGTGCCAGCAGCGCCAGGCCGGATCAGCCCCGGCATTTT. Full variable domain (rest looked up from reference TRBV9 and TRBJ1-5): DSGVTQTPKHLITATGQRVTLRCSPRSGDLSVYWYQQSLDQGLQFLIQYYNGEERAKGNILERFSAQQFPDLHSELNLSSLELGDSALYFCASSARPDQPRHFGDGTRLSIL.

The chain carries TRBV4-1 and TRBJ2-6, with TRBD1 identical over 11 bases. The CDR3 has 17 residues. The germline V gene has CDR1 MGHRA and CDR2 YSYEKL. With 4 bases clipped from V and 2 bases from J, the junction kept 4 bases outside the gene matches. This CDR3 reads CASSPGQGATGANVLTF. The DNA of the CDR3 is TGCGCCAGCAGCCCCGGACAGGGGGCTACTGGGGCCAACGTCCTGACTTTC.

The CDR3 bases are TGCGCCAGCAGCCAAATTGCGGGGGGGCTAAGCACAGATACGCAGTATTTT. It is translated as CASSQIAGGLSTDTQYF. V and J are TRBV4-1 and TRBJ2-3, with TRBD2 identical over 9 bases. CDR1 and CDR2 from the germline V gene are MGHRA and YSYEKL. The CDR3 length is 17 residues. V was clipped by 2 bases and J by 0 bases; unmatched bases: 6.

This chain connects TRBV5-6 to TRBJ2-5, with TRBD2 matching over 12 bases. Per germline, CDR1 SGHDT and CDR2 YYEEEE. The CDR3 runs to 15 residues. The trim removed 10 bases at V and 5 bases at J, leaving 12 bases unmatched. The CDR3 reads CASRLRTSGAETQYF. The CDR3 DNA reads as TGTGCCTCCCGCTTGAGGACTAGCGGGGCGGAGACCCAGTACTTC.

The rearrangement joins TRBV27 to TRBJ2-1, with D possibly being TRBD1 (6 bases). Germline V gives CDR1 MNHEY, CDR2 SMNVEV (reference sequence). The V end lost 2 bases, the J end lost 9 bases, and 11 bases lay between the germline ends. CDR3 length equals 13 residues. The CDR3 sequence: CASSLNAGVEQFF. In DNA form, the CDR3 reads TGTGCCAGCAGTTTAAACGCAGGGGTTGAGCAGTTCTTC.

CDR3 sequence reads: CASSQWGRETQYF. In DNA form, the CDR3 reads TGCGCCAGCAGCCAATGGGGGCGTGAGACCCAGTACTTC. The rearrangement uses TRBV4-1 and TRBJ2-5; D is perhaps TRBD1 (6 bases). This CDR3 is built from 13 residues. The V end was cut by 2 bases, the J end by 5 bases, with 9 bases between. Looked up from germline, CDR1 is MGHRA and CDR2 is YSYEKL.

This chain links TRBV6-5 with TRBJ2-7; weak D call: TRBD1 (5 bases). This CDR3 contains 13 residues. Trimming pared 5 bases from V and 2 bases from J, leaving 10 bases between. CDR1 MNHEY and CDR2 SVGAGI come from the germline V gene. CDR3 in DNA: TGTGCCAGCAGTCGGACACCAACCTACGAGCAGTACTTC. This encodes CASSRTPTYEQYF.

The chain is built from TRBV6-5 and TRBJ2-7; D remains unclear. Germline V lookup: CDR1 MNHEY, CDR2 SVGAGI. This CDR3 region has 14 residues. V was cut by 8 bases and J by 5 bases, with 19 bases left in between. CDR3 sequence: CASEDFLTRHEQYF. CDR3 DNA sequence: TGTGCCAGCGAAGATTTTCTTACGAGGCACGAGCAGTACTTC.

This clone has just a few counts. The V and J genes are TRBV18 and TRBJ2-7; possibly TRBD1 for D (6 bases). This CDR3 is built from 15 residues. V was pared by 3 bases and J by 7 bases, with 19 bases between. Germline CDR1 KGHSH, CDR2 LQKENI. The CDR3 is CASSPSRDLRGEQYF. DNA of the CDR3: TGTGCCAGCTCACCTTCCCGGGACCTAAGGGGGGAGCAGTACTTC.

For the CDR3, the DNA is TGTGCCAGCTCAATCATGACAGAAGAGACCCAGTACTTC. The encoded protein is CASSIMTEETQYF. The genes are TRBV18 and TRBJ2-5; possible D gene TRBD1, 5 bases. Germline CDR1 is KGHSH and CDR2 is LQKENI. This CDR3 contains 13 residues. The V end lost 5 bases, the J end lost 3 bases, and 10 bases lay between the germline ends. Full variable domain (remainder filled in from reference TRBV18 and TRBJ2-5): NAGVMQNPRHLVRRRGQEARLRCSPMKGHSHVYWYRQLPEEGLKFMVYLQKENIIDESGMPKERFSAEFPKEGPSILRIQQVVRGDSAAYFCASSIMTEETQYFGPGTRLLVL.

For this clone: One junction end disagrees with the germline gene, perhaps due to a read error. The chain links TRBV7-9 to TRBJ2-7, with a possible D match to TRBD1 (6 bases). Germline V gene data show CDR1 as SEHNR and CDR2 as FQNEAQ (reference sequence). The CDR3 has 13 amino acids. CDR3 in DNA: TGTTCCAGCAGCCCCGACAGGTACTACGAGCAGTACTTC. This gives the protein CSSSPDRYYEQYF.

This clone was seen only once. The chain has TRBV19 and TRBJ2-3; maybe TRBD2 (6 bases). Germline-derived CDR1 and CDR2 are LNHDA and SQIVND (reference sequence). CDR3 size: 13 residues. Trimming removed 5 bases from V and 4 bases from J, with 10 bases in between. CDR3 sequence reads: CASSPGLSDTQYF. CDR3 nucleotide sequence: TGTGCCAGTAGTCCGGGACTCTCAGATACGCAGTATTTT. The full variable domain, completed using reference TRBV19 and TRBJ2-3, is DGGITQSPKYLFRKEGQNVTLSCEQNLNHDAMYWYRQDPGQGLRLIYYSQIVNDFQKGDIAEGYSVSREKKESFPLTVTSAQKNPTAFYLCASSPGLSDTQYFGPGTRLTVL.

This clone appeared once. The CDR3 sequence is CASSLGAMGGYTF. Here the CDR3 DNA reads TGTGCCAGCAGCTTGGGGGCAATGGGCGGCTACACCTTC. The chain carries TRBV5-6 and TRBJ1-2; D not certain. CDR3 length: 13 amino acids. Trimming took 0 bases from V and 8 from J, leaving 11 bases between them. The germline gives CDR1 SGHDT, CDR2 YYEEEE.

This clone was observed a few times. The gene calls are TRBV19 and TRBJ1-2, with TRBD1 identical over 8 bases. Germline V gene sequence: CDR1 LNHDA, CDR2 SQIVND (reference sequence). This CDR3 spans 15 amino acids. J was trimmed by 7 bases and V by 6 bases; bases with no gene match: 13. The CDR3 region is CASRRQGALILGYTF. The DNA for the CDR3 is TGTGCCAGTAGGCGGCAGGGGGCGTTGATTCTTGGCTACACCTTC.

The genes are TRBV12-5 and TRBJ2-1; D is ambiguous. With 7 bases removed from V and 6 bases from J, the gap between germline ends came to 10 bases. The germline V gene encodes CDR1 LGHNT and CDR2 FRNRAP. The CDR3 spans 12 residues. This CDR3 is CASAIPGNEQFF. CDR3 coding DNA: TGTGCTAGTGCCATCCCCGGCAATGAGCAGTTCTTC.

The rearrangement uses TRBV18 and TRBJ2-7, with a possible D match to TRBD2 (6 bases). This CDR3 contains 14 residues. Trimming took off 3 bases at V and 7 bases at J, with 16 bases between the two ends. Germline CDR1 is KGHSH and CDR2 is LQKENI. This CDR3 is CASSPIRTEGEQYF. Here the CDR3 DNA reads TGTGCCAGCTCACCGATAAGAACGGAGGGTGAGCAGTACTTC.

DNA of the CDR3: TGTGCCAGCAGGGCAGCCGGGACTAGCGGGGGCGAACTTGAGACCCAGTACTTC. This sequence encodes CASRAAGTSGGELETQYF. This rearrangement joins TRBV9 to TRBJ2-5; TRBD2 matches 14 bases. V was pared by 5 bases and J by 5 bases, with 14 bases of the junction left unmatched. Germline CDR1 reads SGDLS; CDR2 reads YYNGEE. The CDR3 spans 18 residues.

This chain connects TRBV5-4 to TRBJ2-1; D not resolved. Germline V CDR1 and CDR2: SGHNT, YYREEE (reference sequence). Trimming pared 5 bases from V and 4 bases from J, leaving 13 bases between. The length of the CDR3 is 14 residues. The CDR3 coding sequence is TGTGCCAGCAGTGACACAAACACTTACAATGAGCAGTTCTTC. It is translated as CASSDTNTYNEQFF. The whole variable domain, remainder taken from reference TRBV5-4 and TRBJ2-1, is ETGVTQSPTHLIKTRGQQVTLRCSSQSGHNTVSWYQQALGQGPQFIFQYYREEENGRGNFPPRFSGLQFPNYSSELNVNALELDDSALYLCASSDTNTYNEQFFGPGTRLTVL.